The following is a TCR beta chain sequence with its context. Its matching antigen is unknown. Sequenced by immunoSEQ multiplex PCR; TCRdb stores in-frame clones only, minus some. The sample lists 350,000 to 500,000 clones; about nine tenths were seen once. This record belongs to a study of Ad26.COV2.S vaccination and SARS-CoV-2 variants. Turning to the study itself: The donor was enrolled in the Ad26.COV2.S arm of the COV1001 trial. Regarding the study as a whole: Spike-specific responses of CD8+ and CD4+ T cells were reported to display substantial breadth after vaccination.

As for treatment: roughly 18 received Ad26.COV2.S at low or high dose, single or two shots; 5 received placebo; per-sample allocation not given. On day 63 after the first injection, vaccine and placebo recipients gave samples. Boston provided a donor who was an adult aged 18-55 years. The CDR3 contains 16 residues. CDR1 and CDR2 (germline): LGHDT, YNNKEL (reference sequence). V gave up 0 bases and J gave up 6 bases, with 17 bases separating them. This receptor was taken from a person between 18 and 60 years old who received the Ad26.COV2.S COVID-19 vaccine or a placebo. Source: peripheral blood, taken in a trial of Ad26.COV2.S vaccine versus placebo. V usage is TRBV3-1 (or the pseudogene TRBV3-2) and J usage is TRBJ1-1; D uncertain. The CDR3 here is CASSQDSAAEGAEAFF. The CDR3 nucleotides are TGTGCCAGCAGCCAAGATTCGGCAGCTGAGGGAGCTGAAGCTTTCTTT.